This T cell receptor (beta chain) was obtained from a study of cytomegalovirus exposure and HLA in healthy donors. Regarding the study as a whole: With later analysis, a missense DCLRE1C variant became linked to TCR beta V- and J-gene trimming. Several of the most significant clusters appeared linked to common viral pathogens, based on a later analysis. Most of the TCR beta V segments (in an earlier analysis) were productive either about 87% or about 30% of the time. The later analysis indicated that the majority of CMV-associated TCR beta chains appeared HLA-restricted.

The CDR3 covers 13 residues. The germline V gene encodes CDR1 SGHRS and CDR2 YFSETQ. V lost 6 bases, J lost 1 base, and 3 bases stayed unmatched. Of note for this clone: Its antigen remains unidentified.

PCR primers comprised 60 Vbeta and 13 Jbeta primers. Only in-frame clones appear in the TCRdb table, and some are missing; sequencing was by immunoSEQ multiplex PCR. Here the sample spans about 190,000 clones, roughly 81% being singletons. Sequencing was done on a sample of PBMCs. The chain employs TRBV5-1 and TRBJ2-7, with 8 bases aligning to TRBD1. The source of this sequence is a woman aged 25 to 45 in good health and CMV-seropositive. The CDR3 DNA is TGCGCCAGCACGCGGGACAGGTCCTACGAGCAGTACTTC. Protein sequence: CASTRDRSYEQYF. Supplemented by reference TRBV5-1 and TRBJ2-7, the full variable domain reads KAGVTQTPRYLIKTRGQQVTLSCSPISGHRSVSWYQQTPGQGLQFLFEYFSETQRNKGNFPGRFSGRQFSNSRSEMNVSTLELGDSALYLCASTRDRSYEQYFGPGTRLTVT.